These 10 T cell receptor beta chains originate from one sample sequenced in a study of cytomegalovirus exposure and HLA in healthy donors. Use of 60 Vbeta and 13 Jbeta primers characterized the PCR. Assay used: immunoSEQ multiplex PCR; TCRdb lists only in-frame clones, some missing. The sample yields about 200,000 clones, roughly 90% seen once. Sequenced input: PBMCs. These TCRs come from a woman aged 25 to 39 in good health and CMV-seronegative.

DNA for the CDR3: TGTGCCACCCAGAGGACGGGACAACTCTACGAGCAGTACTTC. This translates into CATQRTGQLYEQYF. The gene calls are TRBV28 and TRBJ2-7, with D possibly being TRBD1 (6 bases). Germline CDR1 MDHEN, CDR2 SYDVKM. V lost 10 bases, J lost 3 bases, and 19 bases lay in between. The CDR3 consists of 14 residues.

The V call is TRBV5-1, the J call TRBJ2-1, with 11 bases aligning to TRBD2. V lost 4 bases to trimming and J lost 9 bases; unmatched junction nucleotides: 9. In germline, CDR1 is SGHRS, CDR2 YFSETQ. CDR3 length: 15 amino acids. DNA of the CDR3: TGCGCCAGCAGCGAGGAGGGACTAGCGGCTGGTGAGCAGTTCTTC. This codes for CASSEEGLAAGEQFF.

The CDR3 region is CASSERSGGSNTGELFF. CDR3 sequence (DNA): TGTGCCAGCAGTGAAAGATCCGGGGGGTCGAACACCGGGGAGCTGTTTTTT. The genes are TRBV6-1 and TRBJ2-2; 7 bases line up with TRBD2. The length of the CDR3 is 17 residues. Losses at the gene ends were 2 bases for V and 0 bases for J; bases not matched to a gene: 6. The germline gives CDR1 MNHNS, CDR2 SASEGT.

The rearrangement uses TRBV6-6 and TRBJ2-7; 11 bases match TRBD1. CDR1 is MNHNY and CDR2 is SVGAGI in the germline V gene (reference sequence). The CDR3 is made up of 15 amino acids. Trimming cost V 0 bases and J 7 bases; bases outside gene matches: 5. The CDR3 is CASSYSTDRGREQYF. The CDR3, as DNA: TGTGCCAGCAGTTACTCGACGGACAGGGGGCGAGAGCAGTACTTC.

The genes are TRBV10-3 and TRBJ2-2, with a weak D call TRBD2 (6 bases). CDR1 and CDR2 (germline): ENHRY, SYGVKD. V gave up 10 bases and J gave up 5 bases, with 17 bases separating them. The CDR3 is 14 residues long. The CDR3 region has the DNA TGTGCCACCTCCAGAGGGACTGGGACCGGGGAGCTGTTTTTT. Its protein product is CATSRGTGTGELFF.

There are a few counts of this clone. This chain joins TRBV29-1 and TRBJ2-5, with TRBD2 matching over 14 bases. The CDR3 extends over 16 amino acids. V dropped 8 bases and J dropped 4; count of bases not matched to a gene: 12. Germline V gives CDR1 SQVTM, CDR2 ANQGSEA. CDR3 sequence (DNA): TGCAGCTACGAAGGCCCGACTAGCGGGGGGGGAGAGACCCAGTACTTC. This sequence encodes CSYEGPTSGGGETQYF.

The chain joins TRBV10-1 to TRBJ2-7, with TRBD2 matching over 12 bases. Germline CDR1 WNHNN, CDR2 SYGVQD (reference sequence). V dropped 6 bases and J dropped 7; count of bases not matched to a gene: 1. The CDR3 extends over 12 amino acids. The CDR3 sequence: CASRGLAGEQYF. The CDR3 nucleotides read TGCGCCAGCAGGGGACTAGCGGGTGAGCAGTACTTC.

The chain employs TRBV5-1 and TRBJ2-1; 9 nucleotides match TRBD2. Germline CDR1 SGHRS, CDR2 YFSETQ. The V gene end was trimmed by 0 bases and the J gene end by 7 bases; junction bases not matched to a gene: 5. The CDR3 consists of 15 residues. The DNA for the CDR3 is TGCGCCAGCAGCTTGGTAACTAGCGGGTCTAATGAGCAGTTCTTC. It translates to CASSLVTSGSNEQFF.

This chain joins TRBV2 and TRBJ2-7, with 9 bases lining up with TRBD2. The germline V gene has CDR1 SNHLY and CDR2 FYNNEI. CDR3 size: 16 residues. The V gene end was trimmed by 8 bases and the J gene end by 0 bases; junction bases not matched to a gene: 11. This CDR3 is CASGGGLASISYEQYF. The CDR3 DNA sequence: TGTGCCAGCGGGGGAGGACTAGCGTCGATCTCCTACGAGCAGTACTTC.

This rearrangement joins TRBV27 to TRBJ1-1, with TRBD1 as a possible D gene (6 bases). Germline assignment: CDR1 MNHEY and CDR2 SMNVEV (reference sequence). The CDR3 covers 15 residues. V lost 0 bases to trimming and J lost 7 bases, with 15 bases between them. CDR3 region: CASSLSRGAHREAFF. CDR3 DNA sequence: TGTGCCAGCAGTTTATCACGGGGGGCGCATCGTGAAGCTTTCTTT.